These 14 T cell receptor beta chains were sequenced from one sample in a study of blood T cell repertoires in COVID-19. Assay: immunoSEQ multiplex PCR; the TCRdb copy retains only in-frame clones and omits some. This table holds about 250,000 clones, around 84% found once. Sequenced sample: PBMCs or T cells enriched from blood (not recorded which). These receptors were collected from a man aged 35 to 55 who had recovered from COVID-19.

The chain is built from TRBV6-6 and TRBJ2-3; 10 nucleotides line up with TRBD2. J gave up 1 base and V 5 bases, and 9 bases lay outside the gene matches. Germline V gene data show CDR1 as MNHNY and CDR2 as SVGAGI (reference sequence). This CDR3 has 17 residues. The CDR3 DNA is TGTGCCAGCAGTCTCCTAGCGGGAGTTAGCGGCACAGATACGCAGTATTTT. Translated: CASSLLAGVSGTDTQYF.

The V gene is TRBV5-5, the J gene TRBJ2-1; 12 bases match TRBD2. Germline CDR1 SGHKS, CDR2 YYEKEE (reference sequence). The length of the CDR3 is 15 residues. Trimming took 3 bases from V and 4 from J; bases not matched to a gene: 2. The CDR3 region has the DNA TGTGCCAGCAGCTCTAGCGGGGGGGCTTACAATGAGCAGTTCTTC. It translates to CASSSSGGAYNEQFF.

The gene calls are TRBV27 and TRBJ1-1, with TRBD1 matching over 10 bases. The V segment lost 5 bases and the J segment 5 bases; nucleotides outside the gene matches: 11. There are 16 residues in the CDR3. CDR1 is MNHEY and CDR2 is SMNVEV in the germline V gene (reference sequence). CDR3 region: CASSGRDRGGGTEAFF. The CDR3 nucleotides are TGTGCCAGCAGTGGGAGGGACAGGGGTGGCGGGACTGAAGCTTTCTTT.

CDR3 bases: TGTGCCAGCAGCCCTACGGGGGAGAGGGGCAATCAGCCCCAGCATTTT. Protein sequence: CASSPTGERGNQPQHF. The chain carries TRBV6-2 or TRBV6-3 and TRBJ1-5; D may be TRBD1 (5 bases). The germline V and J ends were trimmed by 6 bases and 2 bases, with 17 bases remaining between them. The V gene's germline CDR1 is MNHEY and CDR2 SVGEGT. This CDR3 is 16 amino acids long.

V and J are TRBV27 and TRBJ2-3; 7 bases agree with TRBD1. With 1 base clipped from V and 1 base from J, the junction kept 2 bases outside the gene matches. CDR1 and CDR2 (germline): MNHEY, SMNVEV (reference sequence). The CDR3 is 15 residues long. Here the CDR3 reads CASSLYGTGTDTQYF. In nucleotides, the CDR3 is TGTGCCAGCAGTTTATACGGGACAGGCACAGATACGCAGTATTTT.

This rearrangement joins TRBV3-1 (or the pseudogene TRBV3-2) to TRBJ1-2; 10 bases agree with TRBD1. This CDR3 region has 15 residues. Looked up from germline, CDR1 is LGHDT and CDR2 is YNNKEL (reference sequence). J gave up 4 bases and V 6 bases, and 8 bases lay outside the gene matches. The CDR3 sequence: CASRKTGGLGYGYTF. DNA for the CDR3: TGTGCCAGCAGGAAGACAGGGGGCTTGGGCTATGGCTACACCTTC.

This chain uses TRBV18 with TRBJ1-2; D is ambiguous. Germline CDR1 and CDR2: KGHSH and LQKENI. The CDR3 is 15 amino acids. V gave up 2 bases and J gave up 12 bases, with 22 bases separating them. In nucleotides, the CDR3 is TGTGCCAGCTCACCAGTGGCTACAAGCCCCCGGGTAGACACCTTC. Translated, it gives CASSPVATSPRVDTF.

The chain combines TRBV4-2 with TRBJ2-1; TRBD2 matches 7 bases. With V trimmed by 6 bases and J by 3 bases, 8 bases remained unmatched. The CDR3 spans 15 residues. The germline V gene has CDR1 LGHNA and CDR2 YNFKEQ. In DNA, the CDR3 is TGTGCCAGCAGACCCCGGGGGGAGGGCTACAATGAGCAGTTCTTC. Protein sequence: CASRPRGEGYNEQFF.

The chain joins TRBV7-2 to TRBJ1-1; D is uncertain. The germline V gene encodes CDR1 SGHTA and CDR2 FQGNSA. The CDR3 covers 11 residues. V was trimmed by 5 bases and J by 10 bases, leaving 11 bases between them. CDR3 nucleotides: TGTGCCAGCAGCCCCTCCGGGGTAGCTTTCTTT. Translating gives CASSPSGVAFF.

The chain employs TRBV2 and TRBJ1-1, with D possibly TRBD1 on 6 matching bases. Per germline, CDR1 SNHLY and CDR2 FYNNEI. This CDR3 is 15 amino acids long. Trimming removed 6 bases from V and 1 base from J, with 15 bases in between. In DNA, the CDR3 is TGTGCCAGCAGAAGAGCCGGGGACAAGAACACTGAAGCTTTCTTT. Translation gives CASRRAGDKNTEAFF.

The chain couples TRBV6-5 to TRBJ1-2; D is uncertain. CDR1 is MNHEY, CDR2 SVGAGI, per germline. This CDR3 contains 15 residues. Trimming stripped 10 bases from V and 4 bases from J, with 22 bases between. The CDR3 DNA sequence: TGTGCCACACCTCGGTCGGAGCTGCCCCCCTATGGCTACACCTTC. Its protein product is CATPRSELPPYGYTF.

V and J are TRBV28 and TRBJ2-1; TRBD2 aligns across 11 bases. The CDR3 has 14 residues. The germline CDR1 and CDR2 sequences are MDHEN and SYDVKM. The J segment lost 15 bases and the V segment lost 3 bases, leaving 10 bases of the junction unmatched. DNA of the CDR3: TGTGCCAGCAGTTTGCCCCGTAGCGGGAGGGTTTGGTTCTTC. Translation gives CASSLPRSGRVWFF.

The gene calls are TRBV27 and TRBJ2-1, with TRBD1 matching over 8 bases. Germline CDR1 MNHEY, CDR2 SMNVEV (reference sequence). This CDR3 has 14 residues. V was pared by 8 bases and J by 0 bases, with 3 bases of the junction left unmatched. CDR3 bases: TGTGCCAGCGCGACAGGGGACTCCTACAATGAGCAGTTCTTC. Its protein product is CASATGDSYNEQFF.

The chain couples TRBV19 to TRBJ1-5, with D tentatively TRBD1 (6 bases). The germline V and J ends were trimmed by 7 bases and 11 bases, with 15 bases remaining between them. CDR1 LNHDA and CDR2 SQIVND come from the germline V gene (reference sequence). The CDR3 has 12 residues. Here the CDR3 reads CASTQGNRAQHF. CDR3 in DNA: TGTGCCAGTACCCAAGGGAACAGGGCCCAGCATTTT.